A single sample gave rise to the 3 T cell receptor beta chains below, sequenced in a study of cytomegalovirus exposure and HLA in healthy donors. Data came from immunoSEQ multiplex PCR; TCRdb stores just in-frame clones and leaves some out. This table holds around 150,000 clones, about 80% found once. The sequencing sample was made of PBMCs. The receptors were gathered from a man aged 25-45 years in good health and CMV-seropositive.

This clone showed up just a few times. The V call is TRBV7-2, the J call TRBJ2-5, with 8 bases identical to TRBD1. The CDR3 is made up of 16 amino acids. V trimming: 5 bases; J trimming: 1 base; junction bases outside the gene matches: 9. From germline, CDR1 is SGHTA and CDR2 FQGNSA. The DNA for the CDR3 is TGTGCCAGCAGCGCTAGGACAGGGACAATCCAAGAGACCCAGTACTTC. This encodes CASSARTGTIQETQYF.

The V gene is TRBV10-3, the J gene TRBJ1-4, with TRBD1 identical over 7 bases. The CDR3 has 16 amino acids. CDR1 and CDR2 (germline): ENHRY, SYGVKD. V shed 10 bases, J shed 5 bases, and the junction held 16 bases outside the gene matches. The CDR3 is CASRDQQTGPNEKLFF. CDR3 nucleotides: TGTGCCAGTCGAGACCAACAGACAGGGCCCAATGAAAAACTGTTTTTT.

Concerning this clone itself: The sample has other DNA sequences that encode this CDR3 too. The rearrangement links TRBV20-1 to TRBJ1-1; D not resolved. The CDR3 is 11 residues long. V shed 5 bases and J shed 0 bases, with 4 bases lying between them. Germline CDR1 is DFQATT and CDR2 is SNEGSKA (reference sequence). As DNA, the CDR3 is TGCAGTGCTCTTATGAACACTGAAGCTTTCTTT. The encoded protein is CSALMNTEAFF.